Presented here are 26 T cell receptor beta chains from one specimen sequenced in a study of blood T cell repertoires in COVID-19. Repertoires were generated with immunoSEQ multiplex PCR, while TCRdb's copy carries only in-frame clones and drops some. The sample has approximately 98,000 clones, approximately 70% seen once; the top ten hold about 1.8%. Sequencing was performed on peripheral blood. Receptors were obtained from a woman in her thirties or forties with acute or convalescent COVID-19.

V and J are TRBV10-1 and TRBJ2-7; D possibly corresponds to TRBD2 (5 bases). Germline loops: CDR1 WNHNN, CDR2 SYGVQD (reference sequence). The CDR3 loop spans 13 amino acids. Trimming removed 11 bases from V and 4 bases from J, with 18 bases in between. This chain's CDR3 is CARTAVWRYEQYF. The CDR3 DNA reads as TGCGCCCGCACCGCCGTGTGGAGGTACGAGCAGTACTTC.

The table lists this clone with a few counts. The chain uses TRBV5-5 and TRBJ2-1, with D possibly matching TRBD1 (5 bases). The CDR3 runs to 13 residues. Trimming stripped 3 bases from V and 10 bases from J, with 14 bases between. The germline CDR1 and CDR2 sequences are SGHKS and YYEKEE (reference sequence). The CDR3 is CASSSSREWEQFF. CDR3 in DNA: TGTGCCAGCAGCTCCTCCAGGGAATGGGAGCAGTTCTTC.

The chain recombines TRBV28 with TRBJ2-7; 7 nucleotides agree with TRBD1. J was trimmed by 0 bases and V by 8 bases; bases with no gene match: 4. Germline assignment: CDR1 MDHEN and CDR2 SYDVKM. The CDR3 runs to 13 residues. The CDR3 is CASVDRASYEQYF. The CDR3, as DNA: TGTGCCAGCGTAGACAGGGCCTCCTACGAGCAGTACTTC.

The V and J genes are TRBV28 and TRBJ2-7; D is uncertain. This CDR3 contains 13 residues. CDR1 and CDR2 from the germline V gene are MDHEN and SYDVKM. The germline V and J ends were trimmed by 3 bases and 1 base, with 7 bases remaining between them. CDR3: CASSFFESYEQYF. CDR3 bases: TGTGCCAGCAGTTTTTTTGAGTCCTACGAGCAGTACTTC.

The chain joins TRBV19 to TRBJ2-7; 15 positions agree with TRBD2. The germline gives CDR1 LNHDA, CDR2 SQIVND (reference sequence). The J segment lost 5 bases and the V segment lost 4 bases, leaving 6 bases of the junction unmatched. The CDR3 sequence is 16 residues long. CDR3 DNA: TGTGCCAGTAGTACTCGGACTAGCGGGGGGGCCGACGAGCAGTACTTC. This codes for CASSTRTSGGADEQYF.

The chain recombines TRBV6-5 with TRBJ2-7; 7 bases are a match to TRBD2. The CDR3 is 14 residues long. Germline V gene sequence: CDR1 MNHEY, CDR2 SVGAGI. The V and J ends lost 7 bases and 4 bases, in that order; junction bases with no gene match: 10. CDR3 amino acids: CASKSGREGYEQYF. In DNA, the CDR3 is TGTGCCAGCAAATCCGGAAGGGAGGGGTACGAGCAGTACTTC.

This rearrangement joins TRBV11-1 to TRBJ1-1, with 7 bases identical to TRBD1. Germline trimming cut 9 bases from V and 2 bases from J; bases unmatched to any gene: 9. The CDR3 spans 14 residues. Germline lookup yields CDR1 SGHAT and CDR2 FQDESV (reference sequence). CDR3 bases: TGTGCCAGTTCTAGGGGACAGATCAACACTGAAGCTTTCTTT. Protein: CASSRGQINTEAFF.

The chain couples TRBV12-3 or TRBV12-4 to TRBJ1-3; no definite D call. The CDR3 runs to 11 residues. The V end was cut by 6 bases, the J end by 10 bases, with 10 bases between. The CDR3 bases are TGTGCCAGCAGCGAGGGTACGACCATATATTTT. This sequence encodes CASSEGTTIYF.

The chain recombines TRBV4-1 with TRBJ2-3; 9 bases map to TRBD2. Per the germline V gene, CDR1 is MGHRA and CDR2 is YSYEKL. Trimming took 3 bases from V and 1 from J; bases not matched to a gene: 8. CDR3 length: 17 residues. Written as DNA, the CDR3 is TGCGCCAGCAGCCAGAGGGGCGGGGGGGCCGGCACAGATACGCAGTATTTT. Translation: CASSQRGGGAGTDTQYF.

The chain has TRBV19 and TRBJ1-1, with 7 bases that match TRBD1. The CDR3 sequence is 16 residues long. After removal of 5 bases from V and 7 bases from J, the junction contained 16 bases not matched to a gene. Germline V CDR1 and CDR2: LNHDA, SQIVND (reference sequence). The CDR3 DNA reads TGTGCCAGTAGTGATACAGGGGATGGGGAACAAGGTGAAGCTTTCTTT. Translation gives CASSDTGDGEQGEAFF. The whole variable domain, filled in from reference TRBV19 and TRBJ1-1, reads DGGITQSPKYLFRKEGQNVTLSCEQNLNHDAMYWYRQDPGQGLRLIYYSQIVNDFQKGDIAEGYSVSREKKESFPLTVTSAQKNPTAFYLCASSDTGDGEQGEAFFGQGTRLTVV.

This rearrangement joins TRBV5-1 to TRBJ2-2; unclear D gene. The germline V and J ends were trimmed by 0 bases and 7 bases, with 7 bases remaining between them. CDR1 and CDR2 from the germline V gene are SGHRS and YFSETQ. The CDR3 loop spans 13 amino acids. DNA of the CDR3: TGCGCCAGCAGCTTGGGCCAGGACGGGGAGCTGTTTTTT. Translation: CASSLGQDGELFF. The full variable domain, rest sourced from reference TRBV5-1 and TRBJ2-2, is KAGVTQTPRYLIKTRGQQVTLSCSPISGHRSVSWYQQTPGQGLQFLFEYFSETQRNKGNFPGRFSGRQFSNSRSEMNVSTLELGDSALYLCASSLGQDGELFFGEGSRLTVL.

The chain combines TRBV28 with TRBJ1-6; tentative D call: TRBD1 (6 bases). The CDR3 sequence is 17 residues long. Per germline, CDR1 MDHEN and CDR2 SYDVKM. V was clipped by 7 bases and J by 0 bases, with 16 bases between them. The CDR3, as DNA: TGTGCCAGCAACCCCCCGGGGGGCGCCTCCTATAATTCACCCCTCCACTTT. Protein sequence: CASNPPGGASYNSPLHF.

The chain is built from TRBV7-6 and TRBJ2-7; TRBD1 agrees at 8 bases. The CDR3 has 15 amino acids. With 3 bases clipped from V and 3 bases from J, the junction kept 7 bases outside the gene matches. Germline assignment: CDR1 SGHVS and CDR2 FNYEAQ. CDR3 amino acids: CASSFRTGFGYEQYF. CDR3 in DNA: TGTGCCAGCAGCTTCCGGACAGGGTTTGGCTACGAGCAGTACTTC.

The rearrangement joins TRBV5-1 to TRBJ2-3; D is perhaps TRBD2 (6 bases). V was trimmed by 0 bases and J by 0 bases, leaving 14 bases between them. This CDR3 comprises 17 residues. Germline CDR1 and CDR2: SGHRS and YFSETQ. The CDR3 region is CASSLGWSAGSTDTQYF. The CDR3 DNA follows: TGCGCCAGCAGCTTGGGATGGTCTGCGGGAAGCACAGATACGCAGTATTTT.

V and J are TRBV5-1 and TRBJ2-7; 9 nucleotides agree with TRBD2. Germline CDR1 reads SGHRS; CDR2 reads YFSETQ. This CDR3 is built from 15 residues. Losses at the gene ends were 1 base for V and 3 bases for J; bases not matched to a gene: 5. CDR3 nucleotide sequence: TGCGCCAGCAGCTTGACAGCGGGGGGTGGCTACGAGCAGTACTTC. Residues: CASSLTAGGGYEQYF.

The chain employs TRBV5-4 and TRBJ2-7, with a possible D match to TRBD1 (5 bases). Germline V gene data show CDR1 as SGHNT and CDR2 as YYREEE (reference sequence). Trimming took 4 bases from V and 4 from J, leaving 15 bases between them. This CDR3 comprises 14 residues. The CDR3 bases are TGTGCCAGCAGCCCTTCTCCGACAGAGTACGAGCAGTACTTC. It encodes CASSPSPTEYEQYF.

This chain links TRBV30 with TRBJ2-1; 7 bases are a match to TRBD1. CDR1 is GTSNPN, CDR2 SVGIG, per germline (reference sequence). Germline trimming cut 4 bases from V and 8 bases from J; bases unmatched to any gene: 2. This CDR3 comprises 11 residues. DNA for the CDR3: TGTGCCTGGAACAGGGGCCATGAGCAGTTCTTC. Its translation: CAWNRGHEQFF.

The V and J genes are TRBV7-8 and TRBJ2-7, with TRBD1 matching over 7 bases. The CDR3 consists of 15 residues. CDR1 and CDR2 from the germline V gene are SGHVS and FQNEAQ. The J segment lost 0 bases and the V segment lost 5 bases, leaving 7 bases of the junction unmatched. This CDR3 reads CASSPSTGSSYEQYF. CDR3 bases: TGTGCCAGCAGCCCATCGACAGGGAGCTCCTACGAGCAGTACTTC.

This clone has ten or more counts. V usage is TRBV18 and J usage is TRBJ1-6; TRBD1 is a possible D gene (6 bases). With 5 bases removed from V and 8 bases from J, the gap between germline ends came to 13 bases. This CDR3 is built from 14 residues. Germline values: CDR1 KGHSH, CDR2 LQKENI. CDR3: CASSSQGMDSPLHF. In DNA form, the CDR3 reads TGTGCCAGCTCATCTCAGGGGATGGATTCACCCCTCCACTTT. Combining the CDR3 with reference TRBV18 and TRBJ1-6 gives the whole variable domain NAGVMQNPRHLVRRRGQEARLRCSPMKGHSHVYWYRQLPEEGLKFMVYLQKENIIDESGMPKERFSAEFPKEGPSILRIQQVVRGDSAAYFCASSSQGMDSPLHFGNGTRLTVT.

The chain has TRBV7-2 and TRBJ2-3, with D unresolved. The length of the CDR3 is 15 residues. The germline V and J ends were trimmed by 2 bases and 4 bases, with 13 bases remaining between them. CDR1 SGHTA and CDR2 FQGNSA come from the germline V gene. CDR3 nucleotide sequence: TGTGCCAGCAGCTTATTGACGGTCCGGGCAGATACGCAGTATTTT. Protein sequence: CASSLLTVRADTQYF.

The chain carries TRBV18 and TRBJ2-2; 8 nucleotides match TRBD1. Germline CDR1 reads KGHSH; CDR2 reads LQKENI. CDR3 length: 17 amino acids. Trimming removed 4 bases from V and 8 bases from J; junction bases left unmatched: 15. This CDR3 reads CASSLSAGQGARGELFF. As DNA, the CDR3 is TGTGCCAGCTCACTTTCCGCCGGGCAGGGGGCAAGAGGGGAGCTGTTTTTT.

In this sample, this clone turned up once. The chain has TRBV2 and TRBJ1-6; 7 bases align to TRBD1. The trim removed 6 bases at V and 6 bases at J, leaving 5 bases unmatched. Germline V gives CDR1 SNHLY, CDR2 FYNNEI. This CDR3 is 14 amino acids long. The CDR3 nucleotides are TGTGCCAGCAGGTGGGACAGCAGTAATTCACCCCTCCACTTT. Translation gives CASRWDSSNSPLHF.

This clone was detected only a few times. The V and J genes are TRBV6-5 and TRBJ1-5; a weak D match, TRBD1 (5 bases). CDR1 and CDR2 from the germline V gene are MNHEY and SVGAGI. Trimming removed 7 bases from V and 6 bases from J, with 13 bases in between. This CDR3 spans 13 amino acids. The CDR3 DNA follows: TGTGCCAGCAAAGGGGTACCTGGTCAGCCCCAGCATTTT. Residues: CASKGVPGQPQHF.

The chain is built from TRBV7-9 and TRBJ1-6, with no clear D. V shed 5 bases and J shed 0 bases, with 14 bases lying between them. The germline CDR1 and CDR2 sequences are SEHNR and FQNEAQ (reference sequence). The CDR3 consists of 17 residues. For the CDR3, the DNA is TGTGCCAGCAGCCTGATACTCGGGAGCTCCTATAATTCACCCCTCCACTTT. Residues: CASSLILGSSYNSPLHF.

V usage is TRBV18 and J usage is TRBJ1-1; TRBD1 might be the D (6 bases). Between the trimmed V and J ends, which lost 4 bases and 11 bases, there was a span of 14 bases. Germline V gene data show CDR1 as KGHSH and CDR2 as LQKENI. The CDR3 loop spans 12 amino acids. CDR3 loop: CASSRKQGFAFF. The CDR3 coding sequence is TGTGCCAGCTCACGAAAACAGGGTTTTGCTTTCTTT. Full variable domain (remainder filled in from reference TRBV18 and TRBJ1-1): NAGVMQNPRHLVRRRGQEARLRCSPMKGHSHVYWYRQLPEEGLKFMVYLQKENIIDESGMPKERFSAEFPKEGPSILRIQQVVRGDSAAYFCASSRKQGFAFFGQGTRLTVV.

The genes are TRBV6-4 and TRBJ2-2, with D perhaps TRBD2 (5 bases). CDR1 is MRHNA, CDR2 SNTAGT, per germline. This CDR3 comprises 14 residues. Trimming took 7 bases from V and 6 from J, leaving 15 bases between them. CDR3 amino acids: CASKELASAGELFF. In DNA, the CDR3 is TGTGCCAGCAAGGAGCTAGCATCGGCCGGGGAGCTGTTTTTT.